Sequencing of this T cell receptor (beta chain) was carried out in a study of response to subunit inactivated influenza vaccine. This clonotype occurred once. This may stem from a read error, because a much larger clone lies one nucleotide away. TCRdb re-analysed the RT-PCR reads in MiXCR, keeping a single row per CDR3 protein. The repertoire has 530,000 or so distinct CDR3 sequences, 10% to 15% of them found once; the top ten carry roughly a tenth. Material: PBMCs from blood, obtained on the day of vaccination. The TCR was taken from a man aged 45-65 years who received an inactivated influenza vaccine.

CDR3 DNA: TGTGCCAGCACCATGTGGGGTCAGCCCCAGCATTTT. This encodes CASTMWGQPQHF. The genes are TRBV28 and TRBJ1-5; D remains unclear. The CDR3 runs 12 residues. The V gene's germline CDR1 is MDHEN and CDR2 SYDVKM. Trimming removed 7 bases from V and 6 bases from J, with 10 bases in between. Looking up the rest from reference TRBV28 and TRBJ1-5 gives the full variable domain: DVKVTQSSRYLVKRTGEKVFLECVQDMDHENMFWYRQDPGLGLRLIYFSYDVKMKEKGDIPEGYSVSREKKERFSLILESASTNQTSMYLCASTMWGQPQHFGDGTRLSIL.